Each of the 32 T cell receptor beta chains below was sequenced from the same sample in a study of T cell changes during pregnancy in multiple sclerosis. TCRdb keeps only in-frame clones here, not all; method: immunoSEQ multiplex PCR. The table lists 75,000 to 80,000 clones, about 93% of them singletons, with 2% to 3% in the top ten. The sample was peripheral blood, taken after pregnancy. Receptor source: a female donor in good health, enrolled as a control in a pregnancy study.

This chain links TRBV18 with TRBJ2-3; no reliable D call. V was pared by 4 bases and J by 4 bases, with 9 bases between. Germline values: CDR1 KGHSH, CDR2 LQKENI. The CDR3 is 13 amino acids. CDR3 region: CASSLSRADTQYF. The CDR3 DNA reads TGTGCCAGCTCACTCTCACGGGCAGATACGCAGTATTTT.

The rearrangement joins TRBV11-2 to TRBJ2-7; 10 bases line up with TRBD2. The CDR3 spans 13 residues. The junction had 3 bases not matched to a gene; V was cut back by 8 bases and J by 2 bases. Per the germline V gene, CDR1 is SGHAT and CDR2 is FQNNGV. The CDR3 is CASRLAGPYEQYF. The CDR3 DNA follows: TGTGCCAGCCGACTAGCGGGTCCCTACGAGCAGTACTTC.

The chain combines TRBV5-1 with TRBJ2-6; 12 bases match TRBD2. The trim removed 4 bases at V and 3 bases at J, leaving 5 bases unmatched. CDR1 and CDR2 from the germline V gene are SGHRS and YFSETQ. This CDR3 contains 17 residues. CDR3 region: CASSPMTSGGGANVLTF. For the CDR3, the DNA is TGCGCCAGCAGCCCCATGACTAGCGGGGGTGGGGCCAACGTCCTGACTTTC. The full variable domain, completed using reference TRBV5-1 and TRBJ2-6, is KAGVTQTPRYLIKTRGQQVTLSCSPISGHRSVSWYQQTPGQGLQFLFEYFSETQRNKGNFPGRFSGRQFSNSRSEMNVSTLELGDSALYLCASSPMTSGGGANVLTFGAGSRLTVL.

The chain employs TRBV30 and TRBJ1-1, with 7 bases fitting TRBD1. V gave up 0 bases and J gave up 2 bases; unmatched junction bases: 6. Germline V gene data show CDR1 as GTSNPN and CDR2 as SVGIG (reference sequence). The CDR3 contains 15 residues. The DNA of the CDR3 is TGTGCCTGGAGTGTTCGGCAGGGGGTAAACACTGAAGCTTTCTTT. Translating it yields CAWSVRQGVNTEAFF.

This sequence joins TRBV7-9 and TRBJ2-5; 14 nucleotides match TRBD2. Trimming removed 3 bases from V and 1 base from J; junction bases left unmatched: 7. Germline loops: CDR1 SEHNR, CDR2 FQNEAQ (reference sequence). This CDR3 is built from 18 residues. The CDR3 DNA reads TGTGCCAGCAGCTTTTCGAGGGGGACTAGCGGGGGCCAAGAGACCCAGTACTTC. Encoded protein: CASSFSRGTSGGQETQYF.

CDR3 sequence (DNA): TGTGCCAGCAGCTCCGGGAGACACACAGATACGCAGTATTTT. This encodes CASSSGRHTDTQYF. This chain connects TRBV7-3 to TRBJ2-3, with a weak D call TRBD2 (6 bases). Germline V gene sequence: CDR1 SGHTA, CDR2 FQGTGA. The CDR3 extends over 14 amino acids. Trimming took 4 bases from V and 2 from J, leaving 10 bases between them.

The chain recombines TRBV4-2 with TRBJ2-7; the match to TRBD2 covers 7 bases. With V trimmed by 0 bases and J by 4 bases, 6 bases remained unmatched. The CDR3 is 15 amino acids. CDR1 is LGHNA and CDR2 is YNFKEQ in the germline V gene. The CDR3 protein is CASSQEVSGTYEQYF. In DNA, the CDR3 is TGTGCCAGCAGCCAAGAGGTGAGCGGGACGTACGAGCAGTACTTC.

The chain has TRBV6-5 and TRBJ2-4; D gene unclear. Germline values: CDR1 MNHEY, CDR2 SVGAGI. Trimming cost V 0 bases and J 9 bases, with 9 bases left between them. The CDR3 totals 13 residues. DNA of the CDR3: TGTGCCAGCAGTTACTCGAATTTGGCCATTCAGTACTTC. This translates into CASSYSNLAIQYF.

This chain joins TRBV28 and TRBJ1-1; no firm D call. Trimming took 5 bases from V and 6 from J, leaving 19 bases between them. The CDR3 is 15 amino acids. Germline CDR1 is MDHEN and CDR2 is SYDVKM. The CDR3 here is CASSPSGAGWAEAFF. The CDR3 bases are TGTGCCAGCAGTCCCAGCGGCGCGGGGTGGGCTGAAGCTTTCTTT.

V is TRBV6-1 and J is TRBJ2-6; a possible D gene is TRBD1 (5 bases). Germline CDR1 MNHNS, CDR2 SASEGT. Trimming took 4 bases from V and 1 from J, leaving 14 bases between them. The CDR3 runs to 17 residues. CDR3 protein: CASSGSQGVSGANVLTF. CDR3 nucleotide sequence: TGTGCCAGCAGTGGCTCGCAGGGTGTTTCTGGGGCCAACGTCCTGACTTTC.

The CDR3 coding sequence is TGTGCCATCAGTGGGGGGCGCGCAACTAATGAAAAACTGTTTTTT. It codes for CAISGGRATNEKLFF. V gene TRBV10-3 combines with J gene TRBJ1-4; tentative D call: TRBD1 (6 bases). V lost 4 bases and J lost 0, with 9 bases in between. The germline V gene encodes CDR1 ENHRY and CDR2 SYGVKD. The CDR3 loop spans 15 amino acids.

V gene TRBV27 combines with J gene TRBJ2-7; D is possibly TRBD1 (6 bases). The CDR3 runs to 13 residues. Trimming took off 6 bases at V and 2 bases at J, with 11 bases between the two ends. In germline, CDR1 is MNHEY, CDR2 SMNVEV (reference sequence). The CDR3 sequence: CASRGGGAYEQYF. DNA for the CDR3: TGTGCCAGCAGGGGTGGGGGCGCCTACGAGCAGTACTTC.

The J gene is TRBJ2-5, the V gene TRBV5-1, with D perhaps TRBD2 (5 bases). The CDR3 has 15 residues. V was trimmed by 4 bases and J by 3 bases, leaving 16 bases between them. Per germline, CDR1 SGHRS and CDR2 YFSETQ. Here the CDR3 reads CASSREVAIKETQYF. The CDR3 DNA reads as TGCGCCAGCAGCCGGGAAGTGGCCATTAAAGAGACCCAGTACTTC.

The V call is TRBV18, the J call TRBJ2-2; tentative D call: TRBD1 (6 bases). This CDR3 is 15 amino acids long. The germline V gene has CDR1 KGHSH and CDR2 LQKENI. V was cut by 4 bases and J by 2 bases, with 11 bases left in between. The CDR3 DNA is TGTGCCAGCTCACTCAGGGGTGCTAACACCGGGGAGCTGTTTTTT. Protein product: CASSLRGANTGELFF.

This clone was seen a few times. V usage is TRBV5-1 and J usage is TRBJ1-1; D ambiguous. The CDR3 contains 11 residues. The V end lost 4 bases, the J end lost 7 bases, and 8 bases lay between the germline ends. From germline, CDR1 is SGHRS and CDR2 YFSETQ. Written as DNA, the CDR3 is TGCGCCAGCAGCCTGACGGGTGAAGCTTTCTTT. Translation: CASSLTGEAFF.

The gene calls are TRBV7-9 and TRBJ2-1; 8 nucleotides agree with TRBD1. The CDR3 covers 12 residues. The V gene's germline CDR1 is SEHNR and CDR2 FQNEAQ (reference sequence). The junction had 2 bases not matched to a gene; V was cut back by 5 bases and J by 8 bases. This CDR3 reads CASSPDRDEQFF. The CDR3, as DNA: TGTGCCAGCAGCCCGGACAGGGATGAGCAGTTCTTC.

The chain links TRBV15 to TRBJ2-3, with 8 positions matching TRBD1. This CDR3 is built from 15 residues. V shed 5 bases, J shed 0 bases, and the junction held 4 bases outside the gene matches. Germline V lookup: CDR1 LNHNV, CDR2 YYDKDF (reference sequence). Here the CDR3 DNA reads TGTGCCACCAGCGGGTGGACAGGGAGCACAGATACGCAGTATTTT. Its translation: CATSGWTGSTDTQYF.

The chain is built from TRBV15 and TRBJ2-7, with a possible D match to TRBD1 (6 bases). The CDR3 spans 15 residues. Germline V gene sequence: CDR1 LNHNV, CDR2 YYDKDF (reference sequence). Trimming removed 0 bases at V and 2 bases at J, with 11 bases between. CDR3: CATSRELGGPYEQYF. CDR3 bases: TGTGCCACCAGCAGAGAACTTGGGGGCCCCTACGAGCAGTACTTC.

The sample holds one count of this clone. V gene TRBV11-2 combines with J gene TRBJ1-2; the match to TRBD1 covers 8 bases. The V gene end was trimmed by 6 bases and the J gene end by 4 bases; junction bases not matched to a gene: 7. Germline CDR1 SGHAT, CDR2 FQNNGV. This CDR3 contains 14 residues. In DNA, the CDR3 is TGTGCCAGCAGTTCGACAGGGGCCGGCTATGGCTACACCTTC. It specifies CASSSTGAGYGYTF. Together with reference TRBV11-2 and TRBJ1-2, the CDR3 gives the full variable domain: EAGVAQSPRYKIIEKRQSVAFWCNPISGHATLYWYQQILGQGPKLLIQFQNNGVVDDSQLPKDRFSAERLKGVDSTLKIQPAKLEDSAVYLCASSSTGAGYGYTFGSGTRLTVV.

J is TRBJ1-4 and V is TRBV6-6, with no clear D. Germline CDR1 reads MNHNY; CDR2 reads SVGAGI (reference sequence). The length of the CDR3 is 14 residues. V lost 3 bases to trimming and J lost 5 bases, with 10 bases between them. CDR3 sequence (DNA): TGTGCCAGCAGTTATTCGCGGAGAAATGAAAAACTGTTTTTT. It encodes CASSYSRRNEKLFF.

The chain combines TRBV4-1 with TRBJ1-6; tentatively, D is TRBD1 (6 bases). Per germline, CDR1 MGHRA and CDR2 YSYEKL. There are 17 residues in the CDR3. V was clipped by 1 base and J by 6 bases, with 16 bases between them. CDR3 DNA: TGCGCCAGCAGCCAAGTGATGGCAGGGGAATCTAATTCACCCCTCCACTTT. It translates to CASSQVMAGESNSPLHF.

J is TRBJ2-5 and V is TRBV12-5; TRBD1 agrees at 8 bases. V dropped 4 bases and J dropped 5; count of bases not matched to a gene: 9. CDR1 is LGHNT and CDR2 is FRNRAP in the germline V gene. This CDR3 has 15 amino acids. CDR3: CASGWGTGNPETQYF. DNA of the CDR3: TGTGCTAGTGGTTGGGGGACAGGTAATCCGGAGACCCAGTACTTC.

CDR3 coding DNA: TGTGCCAGCACTCCCTGGAGGAGGGGTGAAAAACTGTTTTTT. It specifies CASTPWRRGEKLFF. This chain links TRBV2 with TRBJ1-4, with D perhaps TRBD1 (5 bases). CDR1 is SNHLY, CDR2 FYNNEI, per germline. The CDR3 is made up of 14 amino acids. V lost 7 bases and J 7 bases, leaving 16 bases between the germline ends. The entire variable domain, with the rest obtained from reference TRBV2 and TRBJ1-4, is as follows: EPEVTQTPSHQVTQMGQEVILRCVPISNHLYFYWYRQILGQKVEFLVSFYNNEISEKSEIFDDQFSVERPDGSNFTLKIRSTKLEDSAMYFCASTPWRRGEKLFFGSGTQLSVL.

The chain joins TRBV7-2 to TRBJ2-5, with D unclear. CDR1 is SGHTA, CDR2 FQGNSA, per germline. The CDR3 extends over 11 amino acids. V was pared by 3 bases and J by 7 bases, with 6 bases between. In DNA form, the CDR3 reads TGTGCCAGCAGCTTTGCCGGGACCCAGTACTTC. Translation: CASSFAGTQYF.

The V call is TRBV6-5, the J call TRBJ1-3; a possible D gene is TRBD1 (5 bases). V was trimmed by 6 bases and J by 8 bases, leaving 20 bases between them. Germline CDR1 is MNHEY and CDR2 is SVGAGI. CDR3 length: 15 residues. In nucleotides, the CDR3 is TGTGCCAGCAGCCAAGTGGCGGGGGTTCCGTACACCATATATTTT. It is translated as CASSQVAGVPYTIYF.

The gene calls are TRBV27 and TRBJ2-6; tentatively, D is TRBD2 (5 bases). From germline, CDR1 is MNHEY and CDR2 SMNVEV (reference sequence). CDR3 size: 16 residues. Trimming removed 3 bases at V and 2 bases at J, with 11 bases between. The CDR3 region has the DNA TGTGCCAGCAGTTTGGTCCCCGGGGCTGGGGCCAACGTCCTGACTTTC. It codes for CASSLVPGAGANVLTF. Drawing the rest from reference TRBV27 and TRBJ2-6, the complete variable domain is EAQVTQNPRYLITVTGKKLTVTCSQNMNHEYMSWYRQDPGLGLRQIYYSMNVEVTDKGDVPEGYKVSRKEKRNFPLILESPSPNQTSLYFCASSLVPGAGANVLTFGAGSRLTVL.

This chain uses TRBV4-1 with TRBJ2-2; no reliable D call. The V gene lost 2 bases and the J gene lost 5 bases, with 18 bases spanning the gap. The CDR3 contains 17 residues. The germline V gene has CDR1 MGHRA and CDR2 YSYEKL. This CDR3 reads CASSQPPRVLETGELFF. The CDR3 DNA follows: TGCGCCAGCAGCCAACCTCCCCGGGTCCTCGAGACCGGGGAGCTGTTTTTT.

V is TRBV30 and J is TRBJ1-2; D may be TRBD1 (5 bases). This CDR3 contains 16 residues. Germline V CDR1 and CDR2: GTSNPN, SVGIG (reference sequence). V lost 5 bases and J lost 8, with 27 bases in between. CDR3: CAWSLNQPGRREGYTF. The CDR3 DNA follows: TGTGCCTGGTCGCTGAACCAGCCGGGACGGAGGGAAGGCTACACCTTC.

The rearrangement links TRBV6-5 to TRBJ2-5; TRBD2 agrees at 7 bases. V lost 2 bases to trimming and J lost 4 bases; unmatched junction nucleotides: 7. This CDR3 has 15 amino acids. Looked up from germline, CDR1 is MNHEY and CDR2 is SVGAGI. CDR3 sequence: CASSYGRTRLETQYF. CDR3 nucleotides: TGTGCCAGCAGTTACGGTCGGACTAGATTAGAGACCCAGTACTTC.

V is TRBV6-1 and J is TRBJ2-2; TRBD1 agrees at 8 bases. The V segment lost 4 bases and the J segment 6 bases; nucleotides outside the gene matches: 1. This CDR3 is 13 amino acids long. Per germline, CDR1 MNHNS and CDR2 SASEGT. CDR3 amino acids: CASSVQGAGELFF. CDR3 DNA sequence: TGTGCCAGCAGTGTACAGGGGGCCGGGGAGCTGTTTTTT.

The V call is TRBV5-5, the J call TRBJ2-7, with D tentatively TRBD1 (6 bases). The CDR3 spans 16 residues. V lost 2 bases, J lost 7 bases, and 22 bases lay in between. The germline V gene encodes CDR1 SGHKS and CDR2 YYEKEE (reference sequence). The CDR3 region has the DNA TGTGCCAGCAGCTTCCGATTACAGGGTTCGAACAGAGAGCAGTACTTC. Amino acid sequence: CASSFRLQGSNREQYF.

The CDR3 DNA is TGCGCCAGCAGCTTGGGCCTGGAATGGGAGGGAAAGAGTGAAAAACTGTTTTTT. This sequence encodes CASSLGLEWEGKSEKLFF. The chain links TRBV5-1 to TRBJ1-4; D is undetermined. The CDR3 has 18 residues. Per germline, CDR1 SGHRS and CDR2 YFSETQ. Trimming took off 0 bases at V and 7 bases at J, with 22 bases between the two ends.